The clone carrying this T cell receptor beta chain was found once. Its target is not known. The time point here: cycle 4 day 1 (C4D1), after about 6 weeks of nivolumab. Every patient experienced relapse after autologous stem cell transplantation, and brentuximab vedotin exposure varied. Complete response, partial response or progressive disease constituted the best responses recorded. Assay: immunoSEQ multiplex PCR; the TCRdb copy retains only in-frame clones and omits some. Among roughly 50,000 clones listed, 85% to 90% were seen once. This record belongs to a study of PD-1 blockade in classical Hodgkin lymphoma. Study-level results: CD8+ TCR diversity did not rise significantly by C4D1, unlike CD4+. TCR diversity at baseline was reported to be reduced in newly diagnosed patients relative to healthy donors. Complete responders entered with baseline diversity on par with newly diagnosed patients, the results showed.

There are 13 residues in the CDR3. CDR1 and CDR2 (germline): LNHDA, SQIVND (reference sequence). Deletions cut 5 bases from V and 7 bases from J, with 14 bases between. The chain combines TRBV19 with TRBJ1-2; possible D gene TRBD1, 6 bases. This specimen was peripheral blood mononuclear cells (PBMCs), taken before the fourth cycle of nivolumab. The source of this sequence is a human donor with classical Hodgkin lymphoma. DNA for the CDR3: TGTGCCAGTAGTCTGGGCAGGGGTTTTGGCTACACCTTC. Its translation is CASSLGRGFGYTF.